The present TCR beta chain was sequenced within a study of blood T cell repertoires in COVID-19. Study information: COVID-19 samples collected from the United States, Italy and Spain covered acute and convalescent phases.

Sequenced by immunoSEQ multiplex PCR; TCRdb stores in-frame clones only, minus some. This sample yields 250,000 to 350,000 clones, of which 89% are seen a single time; roughly 0.92% belongs to the top ten. Material for sequencing was peripheral blood. The clonotype comes from a middle-aged woman who had recovered from COVID-19.

CDR3 DNA: TGTGCCAGCAGCCTTTTAGCGGGAGACTTCAATGAGCAGTTCTTC. Residues: CASSLLAGDFNEQFF. The rearrangement links TRBV3-1 (or the pseudogene TRBV3-2) to TRBJ2-1; 9 bases are a match to TRBD2. The CDR3 loop spans 15 amino acids. Per the germline V gene, CDR1 is LGHDT and CDR2 is YNNKEL (reference sequence). J was trimmed by 6 bases and V by 4 bases; bases with no gene match: 7.